This is a list of T cell receptor beta chains from one sample in a study of blood T cell repertoires in COVID-19. Some clones are missing from TCRdb's copy, which holds only in-frame ones; the method was immunoSEQ multiplex PCR. The data hold roughly 59,000 clones, with around 79% observed a single time. Sequencing input: peripheral blood. The receptors shown here come from a human donor in a cohort sampled during active COVID-19. Each CDR3 is given without its conserved first and last residue. The order of the fields is CDR3 protein, clone size, V gene, J gene. Part of the rows lack a size; the others show once, few, many or a class for expanded clones.

cdr3_aa: ASSLSTGRSGYT; clone_size: NA; v_call: TRBV11-1; j_call: TRBJ1-2
cdr3_aa: ASTPLADTGELF; clone_size: NA; v_call: TRBV6-4; j_call: TRBJ2-2
cdr3_aa: ASSIIGSSFYGYT; clone_size: NA; v_call: TRBV19; j_call: TRBJ1-2
cdr3_aa: ASSPLEREGYEQY; clone_size: NA; v_call: TRBV28; j_call: TRBJ2-7
cdr3_aa: ASSKTGTGDYEQY; clone_size: NA; v_call: TRBV5-6; j_call: TRBJ2-7
cdr3_aa: ASSLEGQAVGLNGYT; clone_size: NA; v_call: TRBV5-6; j_call: TRBJ1-2
cdr3_aa: AWNSGTGGHEQY; clone_size: NA; v_call: TRBV30; j_call: TRBJ2-7
cdr3_aa: ASSGTSNEKLF; clone_size: few; v_call: TRBV2; j_call: TRBJ1-4
cdr3_aa: ASSDSGGTSYNEQF; clone_size: once; v_call: TRBV6-4; j_call: TRBJ2-1
cdr3_aa: ASSLGGDRGKQY; clone_size: NA; v_call: TRBV7-8; j_call: TRBJ2-7
cdr3_aa: ASSRQGVGTEAF; clone_size: NA; v_call: TRBV6-5; j_call: TRBJ1-1
cdr3_aa: ASSYDGQEAF; clone_size: NA; v_call: TRBV2; j_call: TRBJ1-1
cdr3_aa: SVSGSYGYT; clone_size: NA; v_call: TRBV29-1; j_call: TRBJ1-2
cdr3_aa: ASSPLQANTGELF; clone_size: NA; v_call: TRBV2; j_call: TRBJ2-2
cdr3_aa: ASSERDNRKTQY; clone_size: NA; v_call: TRBV10-1; j_call: TRBJ2-5
cdr3_aa: ASSQEGPGKLF; clone_size: NA; v_call: TRBV4-3; j_call: TRBJ1-4
cdr3_aa: ASISRGISYEQY; clone_size: NA; v_call: TRBV28; j_call: TRBJ2-7
cdr3_aa: ASSFSGTGQQPQH; clone_size: NA; v_call: TRBV28; j_call: TRBJ1-5
cdr3_aa: ASSYRDRNYEQY; clone_size: NA; v_call: TRBV6-5; j_call: TRBJ2-7
cdr3_aa: ASSYTGEDDEQY; clone_size: NA; v_call: TRBV6-5; j_call: TRBJ2-7
cdr3_aa: ASSAGDRSTGELF; clone_size: NA; v_call: TRBV6-4; j_call: TRBJ2-2
cdr3_aa: ASHHLGGNYGYT; clone_size: NA; v_call: TRBV19; j_call: TRBJ1-2
cdr3_aa: ASSMTGPIPTGELF; clone_size: NA; v_call: TRBV7-2; j_call: TRBJ2-2
cdr3_aa: ASSGTGNYSPLH; clone_size: few; v_call: TRBV6-5; j_call: TRBJ1-6
cdr3_aa: ASSFGVQRGKETQY; clone_size: NA; v_call: TRBV3-1/TRBV3-2; j_call: TRBJ2-5
cdr3_aa: ASRGGTARSGYT; clone_size: NA; v_call: TRBV2; j_call: TRBJ1-2
cdr3_aa: ASSSPGTRYNEQF; clone_size: NA; v_call: TRBV19; j_call: TRBJ2-1
cdr3_aa: ASSEWVGQTLYGYT; clone_size: once; v_call: TRBV10-2; j_call: TRBJ1-2
cdr3_aa: ASSLSGYEQY; clone_size: NA; v_call: TRBV5-4; j_call: TRBJ2-7
cdr3_aa: AIPGFSSQQY; clone_size: NA; v_call: TRBV28; j_call: TRBJ2-7
cdr3_aa: ATSDWGTGGSYGYT; clone_size: NA; v_call: TRBV24-1; j_call: TRBJ1-2
cdr3_aa: ASSARPSGVGWGTQY; clone_size: NA; v_call: TRBV27; j_call: TRBJ2-3
cdr3_aa: ASSQELAGYSYEQY; clone_size: NA; v_call: TRBV4-3; j_call: TRBJ2-7
cdr3_aa: ASTLSGVGEQF; clone_size: once; v_call: TRBV9; j_call: TRBJ2-1
cdr3_aa: ASTLEGGETQY; clone_size: NA; v_call: TRBV5-1; j_call: TRBJ2-5
cdr3_aa: ASSLAIAAGYT; clone_size: once; v_call: TRBV7-9; j_call: TRBJ1-2
cdr3_aa: ASSQFRTGSGNTIY; clone_size: NA; v_call: TRBV14; j_call: TRBJ1-3
cdr3_aa: ASSHNQDSGSYNEQF; clone_size: NA; v_call: TRBV4-2; j_call: TRBJ2-1
cdr3_aa: ASSTMGQGNYGYT; clone_size: NA; v_call: TRBV2; j_call: TRBJ1-2
cdr3_aa: ASSSEPPTWGRNEKLF; clone_size: once; v_call: TRBV7-9; j_call: TRBJ1-4
cdr3_aa: SVRTGLSGANVLT; clone_size: NA; v_call: TRBV29-1; j_call: TRBJ2-6
cdr3_aa: ASSPSGTGAEQY; clone_size: many; v_call: TRBV6-5; j_call: TRBJ2-7
cdr3_aa: ASSEDYNQPQH; clone_size: NA; v_call: TRBV9; j_call: TRBJ1-5
cdr3_aa: ASRRDEQF; clone_size: many; v_call: TRBV4-3; j_call: TRBJ2-1
cdr3_aa: AIGQGMDGNSPLH; clone_size: NA; v_call: TRBV6-5; j_call: TRBJ1-6
cdr3_aa: ASSAQTGLNTEAF; clone_size: NA; v_call: TRBV9; j_call: TRBJ1-1